A single TCR beta chain is shown here with its context. This sample is drawn from a study of blood T cell repertoires in COVID-19. Study details: Italy, Spain and the United States were the sources of the convalescent and acute COVID-19 samples.

Methods used by the authors: Estimation of nucleated cell counts was performed using reference gene primer amplification. Libraries were prepared by immunoSEQ multiplex PCR; TCRdb keeps only in-frame clonotypes and omits some of them. The DNA gave D and trimming, while V, J and clone size come from that table. There are about 180,000 clones in the sample; 88% occur only once, and about 3.9% lies in the top ten. V lost 3 bases and J lost 0; bases outside the gene matches: 5. The germline V gene encodes CDR1 MNHNS and CDR2 SASEGT. CDR3 length: 15 residues. This receptor was obtained from a woman aged 25 to 39 with acute or convalescent COVID-19. The sample was peripheral blood. The chain joins TRBV6-1 to TRBJ2-7; 7 bases agree with TRBD2. CDR3: CASSEMRESSYEQYF. As DNA, the CDR3 is TGTGCCAGCAGTGAGATGCGGGAGAGCTCCTACGAGCAGTACTTC.